This T cell receptor beta chain was profiled in a study of T cells in Graves' hyperthyroidism and ophthalmopathy. Cells are PBMCs isolated from more than 8.5 ml of fresh blood. This clonotype was found many times. Its antigen remains unknown. Study outcomes and limitations: Ophthalmopathy was told apart from stable hyperthyroidism by a 13 V-J model.

Researchers took RNA transcripts and amplified the TCR beta CDR3 regions from them. Initially, a first-round RT-PCR of the TCR CDR3 employed the HTBI primer set. TCRdb recomputed calls from the multiplex PCR reads with MiXCR, one row per CDR3 protein. The table lists 660,000 or so distinct CDR3 sequences, around 21% of them singletons. The sample consisted of blood. The receptor was derived from a man between 25 and 39 years old with Graves' ophthalmopathy.

The CDR3 reads CASSSVPGRSTDTQYF. The CDR3 nucleotides read TGTGCCAGCAGTTCAGTACCGGGACGCAGCACAGATACGCAGTATTTT. V usage is TRBV28 and J usage is TRBJ2-3; D is perhaps TRBD1 or TRBD2 (5 bases each). CDR1 is MDHEN, CDR2 SYDVKM, per germline. V shed 4 bases and J shed 0 bases, with 14 bases lying between them. The length of the CDR3 is 16 residues.